One and the same sample provided the 25 T cell receptor beta chains below, sequenced in a study of blood T cell repertoires in COVID-19. Here immunoSEQ multiplex PCR was the method, and the copy in TCRdb shows in-frame clones only, minus some. This table holds fewer than 350,000 clones, 86% found once. The sample consisted of peripheral blood. Source of these receptors: a woman under 40 with COVID-19, enrolled during active disease.

The chain employs TRBV4-1 and TRBJ1-1; 8 bases are shared with TRBD1. V was clipped by 4 bases and J by 2 bases; unmatched bases: 6. CDR1 and CDR2 from the germline V gene are MGHRA and YSYEKL. CDR3 size: 15 residues. In nucleotides, the CDR3 is TGCGCCAGCAGCCGAGGACAGGGACTTAACACTGAAGCTTTCTTT. Its protein product is CASSRGQGLNTEAFF.

This clone was detected a few times. The gene calls are TRBV7-9 and TRBJ2-5; 7 bases line up with TRBD2. J gave up 1 base and V 2 bases, and 4 bases lay outside the gene matches. The CDR3 covers 15 residues. CDR1 is SEHNR, CDR2 FQNEAQ, per germline (reference sequence). The CDR3 DNA is TGTGCCAGCAGCTTACAGGGAGGGTCCCAAGAGACCCAGTACTTC. Protein sequence: CASSLQGGSQETQYF.

The chain carries TRBV18 and TRBJ2-7; 10 nucleotides align to TRBD2. The CDR3 extends over 17 amino acids. CDR1 and CDR2 (germline): KGHSH, LQKENI. J lost 0 bases, V lost 3 bases, and 8 bases had no gene match. The CDR3 DNA follows: TGTGCCAGCTCACCTCAAGCTCTAGCGGGGGACTCCTACGAGCAGTACTTC. Translating gives CASSPQALAGDSYEQYF.

This clone has just one count. The chain carries TRBV5-4 and TRBJ1-5; 7 bases agree with TRBD1. With 0 bases clipped from V and 2 bases from J, the junction kept 2 bases outside the gene matches. Germline CDR1 reads SGHNT; CDR2 reads YYREEE (reference sequence). CDR3 length equals 15 residues. In DNA form, the CDR3 reads TGTGCCAGCAGCTTGGGTGGGACAGGCAATCAGCCCCAGCATTTT. This gives the protein CASSLGGTGNQPQHF.

The chain couples TRBV19 to TRBJ1-2; a weak D match, TRBD1 (6 bases). The CDR3 totals 15 residues. Germline V gives CDR1 LNHDA, CDR2 SQIVND (reference sequence). V lost 7 bases and J 2 bases, leaving 17 bases between the germline ends. CDR3 loop: CASKPLSTGNYGYTF. DNA of the CDR3: TGTGCCAGTAAGCCCCTCAGCACAGGGAACTATGGCTACACCTTC.

V usage is TRBV27 and J usage is TRBJ2-2, with D perhaps matching TRBD1 (6 bases). Trimming left V 3 bases short and J 3 bases short, with 14 bases between. CDR1 and CDR2 (germline): MNHEY, SMNVEV (reference sequence). This CDR3 is built from 16 residues. In nucleotides, the CDR3 is TGTGCCAGCAGTTTTTTCCAGGGGACGGACACCGGGGAGCTGTTTTTT. This codes for CASSFFQGTDTGELFF.

The chain combines TRBV5-1 with TRBJ1-5; D gene unclear. CDR1 is SGHRS, CDR2 YFSETQ, per germline. The CDR3 totals 14 residues. V was trimmed by 1 base and J by 6 bases, leaving 11 bases between them. For the CDR3, the DNA is TGCGCCAGCAGCTTGCGGGGAATAGGTCAGCCCCAGCATTTT. It specifies CASSLRGIGQPQHF. Full variable domain (remainder filled in from reference TRBV5-1 and TRBJ1-5): KAGVTQTPRYLIKTRGQQVTLSCSPISGHRSVSWYQQTPGQGLQFLFEYFSETQRNKGNFPGRFSGRQFSNSRSEMNVSTLELGDSALYLCASSLRGIGQPQHFGDGTRLSIL.

In its sample, this clone was seen a few times. The genes are TRBV28 and TRBJ2-5; tentatively, D is TRBD1 (6 bases). CDR1 MDHEN and CDR2 SYDVKM come from the germline V gene. V was trimmed by 7 bases and J by 3 bases, leaving 18 bases between them. The CDR3 is made up of 15 amino acids. DNA of the CDR3: TGTGCCAGCACTAGCAGGGGCAAGGGGGAAGAGACCCAGTACTTC. Protein: CASTSRGKGEETQYF. The full variable domain, completed using reference TRBV28 and TRBJ2-5, is DVKVTQSSRYLVKRTGEKVFLECVQDMDHENMFWYRQDPGLGLRLIYFSYDVKMKEKGDIPEGYSVSREKKERFSLILESASTNQTSMYLCASTSRGKGEETQYFGPGTRLLVL.

This rearrangement joins TRBV3-1 (or the pseudogene TRBV3-2) to TRBJ2-3; D is unclear. Trimming took off 9 bases at V and 2 bases at J, with 9 bases between the two ends. CDR3 length: 12 residues. Germline CDR1 LGHDT, CDR2 YNNKEL (reference sequence). CDR3 loop: CASSTATDTQYF. CDR3 nucleotide sequence: TGTGCCAGTTCGACTGCCACAGATACGCAGTATTTT.

The chain employs TRBV3-1 (or the pseudogene TRBV3-2) and TRBJ1-5, with a tentative D call TRBD1 (6 bases). Germline V CDR1 and CDR2: LGHDT, YNNKEL (reference sequence). V was cut by 7 bases and J by 1 base, with 11 bases left in between. The CDR3 is 14 amino acids. The CDR3 protein is CASTAGTSNQPQHF. The CDR3 DNA is TGTGCCAGCACCGCCGGGACAAGCAATCAGCCCCAGCATTTT.

This clone was seen a few times. The V and J genes are TRBV19 and TRBJ2-3, with 10 nucleotides matching TRBD2. The CDR3 is 15 amino acids. Germline V gene lookup returns CDR1 LNHDA and CDR2 SQIVND (reference sequence). Trimming at V came to 6 bases and at J to 7 bases, leaving 10 bases not matched to a gene. The CDR3 bases are TGTGCCAGTAGGCATCTGACTAGCGGGTCCTATACGCAGTATTTT. This codes for CASRHLTSGSYTQYF.

The rearrangement joins TRBV5-1 to TRBJ2-3, with 10 bases lining up with TRBD2. V was pared by 1 base and J by 4 bases, with 3 bases of the junction left unmatched. This CDR3 has 15 amino acids. The V gene's germline CDR1 is SGHRS and CDR2 YFSETQ. The CDR3 DNA is TGCGCCAGCAGCTTGCAGAGCGGGGGGGCAGATACGCAGTATTTT. It specifies CASSLQSGGADTQYF.

This clone showed up just a few times. V is TRBV19 and J is TRBJ1-2, with TRBD1 as a possible D gene (6 bases). V was clipped by 7 bases and J by 4 bases, with 25 bases between them. Per germline, CDR1 LNHDA and CDR2 SQIVND (reference sequence). This CDR3 region has 17 residues. The CDR3 loop is CASNSPRQAAYGYGYTF. The CDR3 bases are TGTGCCAGTAACTCCCCTCGACAGGCAGCATACGGCTATGGCTACACCTTC.

The chain carries TRBV6-5 and TRBJ2-7, with 8 bases identical to TRBD2. Per the germline V gene, CDR1 is MNHEY and CDR2 is SVGAGI. The J segment lost 5 bases and the V segment lost 6 bases, leaving 3 bases of the junction unmatched. This CDR3 is 12 amino acids long. The CDR3 nucleotides read TGTGCCAGCAGAAGGCGGGGGGACGAGCAGTACTTC. It is translated as CASRRRGDEQYF.

The V call is TRBV6-1, the J call TRBJ2-3; 9 bases are shared with TRBD2. Germline-derived CDR1 and CDR2 are MNHNS and SASEGT. The CDR3 contains 15 residues. V shed 2 bases, J shed 4 bases, and the junction held 4 bases outside the gene matches. CDR3 bases: TGTGCCAGCAGTGAAAAGGCGGGGGGGCCAGATACGCAGTATTTT. Encoded protein: CASSEKAGGPDTQYF.

The J gene is TRBJ2-5, the V gene TRBV5-1; 12 bases are a match to TRBD1. The junction had 4 bases not matched to a gene; V was cut back by 5 bases and J by 5 bases. Germline CDR1 reads SGHRS; CDR2 reads YFSETQ. CDR3 length: 14 residues. The CDR3 region has the DNA TGCGCCAGCAGGGGACAGGGGGCGTCGGAGACCCAGTACTTC. Translation gives CASRGQGASETQYF.

The genes are TRBV6-5 and TRBJ1-2, with 9 bases lining up with TRBD1. This CDR3 has 14 residues. CDR1 is MNHEY, CDR2 SVGAGI, per germline. V dropped 6 bases and J dropped 0; count of bases not matched to a gene: 2. CDR3 sequence: CASSGTGTNYGYTF. CDR3 in DNA: TGTGCCAGCAGCGGGACAGGGACTAACTATGGCTACACCTTC.

V gene TRBV19 combines with J gene TRBJ2-7, with 10 nucleotides matching TRBD2. There are 16 residues in the CDR3. With 5 bases clipped from V and 5 bases from J, the junction kept 12 bases outside the gene matches. CDR1 LNHDA and CDR2 SQIVND come from the germline V gene (reference sequence). CDR3 in amino acids: CASSSSLAGGLHEQYF. The CDR3 coding sequence is TGTGCCAGTAGTTCCTCCTTAGCGGGGGGCCTGCACGAGCAGTACTTC.

The chain uses TRBV6-2 or TRBV6-3 and TRBJ2-7; 11 nucleotides agree with TRBD1. V lost 6 bases and J lost 3; bases outside the gene matches: 10. CDR3 size: 16 residues. From germline, CDR1 is MNHEY and CDR2 SVGEGT. The CDR3 sequence: CASSPGQGAGSYEQYF. The DNA of the CDR3 is TGTGCCAGCAGCCCCGGACAGGGGGCAGGGAGCTACGAGCAGTACTTC.

This chain links TRBV5-6 with TRBJ2-7; TRBD1 agrees at 12 bases. The CDR3 contains 14 residues. V lost 3 bases and J lost 4; bases outside the gene matches: 2. CDR1 is SGHDT, CDR2 YYEEEE, per germline. Written as DNA, the CDR3 is TGTGCCAGCAGCTGGGACAGGGGGCAGTACGAGCAGTACTTC. It specifies CASSWDRGQYEQYF.

The rearrangement links TRBV4-2 to TRBJ2-3; the match to TRBD2 covers 10 bases. V dropped 1 base and J dropped 7; count of bases not matched to a gene: 11. The CDR3 is 17 residues long. Per the germline V gene, CDR1 is LGHNA and CDR2 is YNFKEQ. The CDR3 reads CASSQGERLAGGNTQYF. As DNA, the CDR3 is TGTGCCAGCAGCCAAGGCGAGAGACTAGCGGGTGGAAATACGCAGTATTTT.

The V and J genes are TRBV4-1 and TRBJ2-1; the match to TRBD2 covers 7 bases. Trimming took 1 base from V and 3 from J; bases not matched to a gene: 6. The V gene's germline CDR1 is MGHRA and CDR2 YSYEKL. CDR3 size: 16 residues. The chain's CDR3 is CASSQVEGGGYNEQFF. The CDR3 DNA reads TGCGCCAGCAGCCAAGTTGAAGGCGGGGGCTACAATGAGCAGTTCTTC.

The genes are TRBV5-1 and TRBJ1-2; D call uncertain. The CDR3 spans 14 residues. Trimming shortened V by 0 bases and J by 8 bases, and 14 bases separated the two germline ends. The germline gives CDR1 SGHRS, CDR2 YFSETQ. The CDR3 spells CASSLDRLSEGYTF. For the CDR3, the DNA is TGCGCCAGCAGCTTGGATCGCCTATCGGAGGGCTACACCTTC. The full variable domain, completed using reference TRBV5-1 and TRBJ1-2, is KAGVTQTPRYLIKTRGQQVTLSCSPISGHRSVSWYQQTPGQGLQFLFEYFSETQRNKGNFPGRFSGRQFSNSRSEMNVSTLELGDSALYLCASSLDRLSEGYTFGSGTRLTVV.

J is TRBJ2-7 and V is TRBV7-8; a weak D match, TRBD2 (6 bases). CDR1 SGHVS and CDR2 FQNEAQ come from the germline V gene. The CDR3 spans 13 residues. Trimming left V 3 bases short and J 5 bases short, with 11 bases between. As DNA, the CDR3 is TGTGCCAGCAGCTTGGGGGGTCTCGACGAGCAGTACTTC. It is translated as CASSLGGLDEQYF.

The chain carries TRBV7-9 and TRBJ2-7; TRBD1 aligns across 10 bases. J was trimmed by 3 bases and V by 5 bases; bases with no gene match: 4. This CDR3 spans 14 amino acids. Germline CDR1 and CDR2: SEHNR and FQNEAQ (reference sequence). The CDR3 sequence: CASSRTGGRYEQYF. In nucleotides, the CDR3 is TGTGCCAGCAGCCGGACAGGGGGACGCTACGAGCAGTACTTC.